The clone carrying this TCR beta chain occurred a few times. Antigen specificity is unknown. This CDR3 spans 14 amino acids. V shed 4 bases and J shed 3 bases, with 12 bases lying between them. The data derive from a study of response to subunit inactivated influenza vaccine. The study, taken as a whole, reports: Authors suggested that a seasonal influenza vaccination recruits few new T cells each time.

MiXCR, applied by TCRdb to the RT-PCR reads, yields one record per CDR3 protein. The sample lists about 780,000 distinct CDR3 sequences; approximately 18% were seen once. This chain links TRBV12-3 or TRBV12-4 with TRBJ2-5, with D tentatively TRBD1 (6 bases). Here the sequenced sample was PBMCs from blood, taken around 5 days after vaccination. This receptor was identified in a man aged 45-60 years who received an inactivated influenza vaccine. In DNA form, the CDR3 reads TGTGCCAGCAGTTCGCCGGGACAAGAAGAGACCCAGTACTTC. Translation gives CASSSPGQEETQYF.